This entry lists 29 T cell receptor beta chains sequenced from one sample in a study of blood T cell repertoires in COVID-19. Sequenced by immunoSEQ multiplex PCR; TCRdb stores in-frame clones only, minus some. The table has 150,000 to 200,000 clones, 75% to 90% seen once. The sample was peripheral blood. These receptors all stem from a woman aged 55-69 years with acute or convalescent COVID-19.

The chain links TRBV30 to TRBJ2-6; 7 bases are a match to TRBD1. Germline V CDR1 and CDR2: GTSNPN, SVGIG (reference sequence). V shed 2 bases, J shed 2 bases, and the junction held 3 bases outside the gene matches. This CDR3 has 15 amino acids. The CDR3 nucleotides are TGTGCCTGGAGTAGAACAGGGGCTGGGGCCAACGTCCTGACTTTC. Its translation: CAWSRTGAGANVLTF.

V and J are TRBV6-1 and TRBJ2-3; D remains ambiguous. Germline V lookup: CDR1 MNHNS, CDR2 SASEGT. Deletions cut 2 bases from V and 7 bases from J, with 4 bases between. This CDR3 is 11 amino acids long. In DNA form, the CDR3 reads TGTGCCAGCAGTGAATTATATACGCAGTATTTT. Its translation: CASSELYTQYF.

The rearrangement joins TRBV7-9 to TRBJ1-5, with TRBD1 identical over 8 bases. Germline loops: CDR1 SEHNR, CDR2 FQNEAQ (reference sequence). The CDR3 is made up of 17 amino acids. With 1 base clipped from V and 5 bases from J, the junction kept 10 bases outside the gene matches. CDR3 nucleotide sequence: TGTGCCAGCAGCTTAGGTATGGCAGGGGGCGAGGATCAGCCCCAGCATTTT. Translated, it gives CASSLGMAGGEDQPQHF.

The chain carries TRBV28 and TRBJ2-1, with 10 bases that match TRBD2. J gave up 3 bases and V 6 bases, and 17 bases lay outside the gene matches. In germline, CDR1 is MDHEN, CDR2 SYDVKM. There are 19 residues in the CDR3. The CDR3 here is CASSSSTGLAGGRYNEQFF. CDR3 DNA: TGTGCCAGCAGCTCATCGACAGGGTTAGCGGGAGGTCGCTACAATGAGCAGTTCTTC. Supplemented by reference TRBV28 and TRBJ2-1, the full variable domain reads DVKVTQSSRYLVKRTGEKVFLECVQDMDHENMFWYRQDPGLGLRLIYFSYDVKMKEKGDIPEGYSVSREKKERFSLILESASTNQTSMYLCASSSSTGLAGGRYNEQFFGPGTRLTVL.

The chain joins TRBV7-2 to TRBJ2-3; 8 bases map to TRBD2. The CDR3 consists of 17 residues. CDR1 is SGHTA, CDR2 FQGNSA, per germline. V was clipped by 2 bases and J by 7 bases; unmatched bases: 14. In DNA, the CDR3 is TGTGCCAGCAGCTTATCGAGCGGTGCGGGAGGTCGGAATACGCAGTATTTT. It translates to CASSLSSGAGGRNTQYF.

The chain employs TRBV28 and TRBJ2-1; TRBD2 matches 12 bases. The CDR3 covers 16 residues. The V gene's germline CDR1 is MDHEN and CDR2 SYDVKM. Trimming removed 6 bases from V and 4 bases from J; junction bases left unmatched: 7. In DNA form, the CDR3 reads TGTGCCAGCAGGCAGACTAGCGGGAGCGGGTACAATGAGCAGTTCTTC. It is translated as CASRQTSGSGYNEQFF.

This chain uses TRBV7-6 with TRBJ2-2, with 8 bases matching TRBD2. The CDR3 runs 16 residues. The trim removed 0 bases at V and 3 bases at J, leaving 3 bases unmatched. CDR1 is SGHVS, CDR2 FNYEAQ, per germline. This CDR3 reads CASSLATAGDTGELFF. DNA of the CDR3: TGTGCCAGCAGCTTAGCGACAGCGGGAGACACCGGGGAGCTGTTTTTT.

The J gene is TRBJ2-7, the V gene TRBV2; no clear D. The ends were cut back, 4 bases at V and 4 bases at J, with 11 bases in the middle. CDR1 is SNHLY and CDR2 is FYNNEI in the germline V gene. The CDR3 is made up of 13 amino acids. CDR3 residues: CASSAYTTYEQYV. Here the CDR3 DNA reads TGTGCCAGCAGTGCTTACACTACTTACGAGCAGTACGTC.

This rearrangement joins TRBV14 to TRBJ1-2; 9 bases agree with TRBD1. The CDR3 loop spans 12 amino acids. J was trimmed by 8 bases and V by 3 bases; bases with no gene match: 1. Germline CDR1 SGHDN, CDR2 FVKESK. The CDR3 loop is CASSQGQGGYTF. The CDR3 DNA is TGTGCCAGCAGCCAGGGACAGGGAGGCTACACCTTC.

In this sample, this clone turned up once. For the CDR3, the DNA is TGTGCCAGCAGCTTAGTCAGGGACACTGAAGCTTTCTTT. Its protein is CASSLVRDTEAFF. This rearrangement joins TRBV7-3 to TRBJ1-1, with D possibly being TRBD1 (5 bases). The CDR3 length is 13 residues. The germline V and J ends were trimmed by 2 bases and 3 bases, with 7 bases remaining between them. The germline gives CDR1 SGHTA, CDR2 FQGTGA. Full variable domain (outside the CDR3, taken from reference TRBV7-3 and TRBJ1-1): GAGVSQTPSNKVTEKGKYVELRCDPISGHTALYWYRQSLGQGPEFLIYFQGTGAADDSGLPNDRFFAVRPEGSVSTLKIQRTERGDSAVYLCASSLVRDTEAFFGQGTRLTVV.

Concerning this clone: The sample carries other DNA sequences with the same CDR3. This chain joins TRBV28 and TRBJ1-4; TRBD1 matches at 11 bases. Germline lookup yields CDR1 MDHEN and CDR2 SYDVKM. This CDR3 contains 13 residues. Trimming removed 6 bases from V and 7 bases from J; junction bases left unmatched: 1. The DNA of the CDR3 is TGTGCCAGCAGAGGGACAGGGGGTGAAAAACTGTTTTTT. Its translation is CASRGTGGEKLFF.

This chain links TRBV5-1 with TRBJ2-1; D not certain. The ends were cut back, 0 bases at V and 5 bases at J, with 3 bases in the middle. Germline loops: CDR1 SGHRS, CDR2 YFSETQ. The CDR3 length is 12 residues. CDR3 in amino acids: CASSLGDNEQFF. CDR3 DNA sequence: TGCGCCAGCAGCTTGGGCGACAATGAGCAGTTCTTC.

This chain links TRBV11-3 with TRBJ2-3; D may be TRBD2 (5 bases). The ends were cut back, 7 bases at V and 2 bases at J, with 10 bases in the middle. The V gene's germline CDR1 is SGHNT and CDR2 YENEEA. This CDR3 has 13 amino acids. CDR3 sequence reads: CASTTSSTDTQYF. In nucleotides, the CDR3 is TGTGCCAGCACAACTAGTTCCACAGATACGCAGTATTTT.

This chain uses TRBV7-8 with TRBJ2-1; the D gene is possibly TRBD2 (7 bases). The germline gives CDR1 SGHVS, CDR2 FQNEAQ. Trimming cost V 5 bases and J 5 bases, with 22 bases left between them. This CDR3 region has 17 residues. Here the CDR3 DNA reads TGTGCCAGCAGCCCTAGGGGGGAGGGGTTCGGGCACAATGAGCAGTTCTTC. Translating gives CASSPRGEGFGHNEQFF.

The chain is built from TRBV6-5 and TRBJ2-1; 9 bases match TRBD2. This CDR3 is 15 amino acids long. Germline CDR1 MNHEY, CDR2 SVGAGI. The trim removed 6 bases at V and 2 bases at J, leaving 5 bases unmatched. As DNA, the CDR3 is TGTGCCAGCAGCCTTAGCGGGAGCGCCTACAATGAGCAGTTCTTC. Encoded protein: CASSLSGSAYNEQFF.

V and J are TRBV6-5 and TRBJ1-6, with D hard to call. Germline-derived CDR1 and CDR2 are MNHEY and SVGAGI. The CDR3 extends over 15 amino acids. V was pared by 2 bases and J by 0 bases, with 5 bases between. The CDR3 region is CASSYGSSYNSPLHF. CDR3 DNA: TGTGCCAGCAGTTACGGCAGCTCCTATAATTCACCCCTCCACTTT.

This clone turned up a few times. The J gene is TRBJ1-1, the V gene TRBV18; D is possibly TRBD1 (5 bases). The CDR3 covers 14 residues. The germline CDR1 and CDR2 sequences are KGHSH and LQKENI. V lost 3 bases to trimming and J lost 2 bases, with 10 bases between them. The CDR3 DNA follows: TGTGCCAGCTCACCCCTCGACAGAAACACTGAAGCTTTCTTT. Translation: CASSPLDRNTEAFF.

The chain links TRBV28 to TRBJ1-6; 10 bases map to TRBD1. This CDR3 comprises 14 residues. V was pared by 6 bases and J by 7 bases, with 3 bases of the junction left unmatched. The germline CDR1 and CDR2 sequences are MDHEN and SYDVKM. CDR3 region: CASRGGQGNSPLHF. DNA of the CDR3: TGTGCCAGCAGGGGGGGACAGGGGAATTCACCCCTCCACTTT.

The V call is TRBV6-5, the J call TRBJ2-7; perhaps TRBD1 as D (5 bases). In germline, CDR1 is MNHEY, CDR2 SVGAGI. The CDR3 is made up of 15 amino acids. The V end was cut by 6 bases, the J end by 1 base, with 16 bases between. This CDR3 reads CASSHRRVTSYEQYV. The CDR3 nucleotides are TGTGCCAGCAGCCACAGGAGAGTTACATCCTACGAGCAGTACGTC.

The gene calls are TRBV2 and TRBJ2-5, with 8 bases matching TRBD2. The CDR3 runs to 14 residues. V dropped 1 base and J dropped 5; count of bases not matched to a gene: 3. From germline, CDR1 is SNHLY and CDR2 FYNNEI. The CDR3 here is CASSEGSSGETQYF. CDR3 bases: TGTGCCAGCAGTGAAGGTTCTAGCGGGGAGACCCAGTACTTC.

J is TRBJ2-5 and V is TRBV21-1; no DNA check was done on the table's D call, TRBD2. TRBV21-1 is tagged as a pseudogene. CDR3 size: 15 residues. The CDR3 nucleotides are TGTGCCAGCAGCAGTATCGGGGGACACCAAGAGACCCAGTACTTC. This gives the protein CASSSIGGHQETQYF.

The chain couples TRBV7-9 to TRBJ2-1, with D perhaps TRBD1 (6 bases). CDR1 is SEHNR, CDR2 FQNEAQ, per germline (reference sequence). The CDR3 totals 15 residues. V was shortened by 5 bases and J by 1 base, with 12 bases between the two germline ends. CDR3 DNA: TGTGCCAGCAGCCCGCCGGGGACATCCTACAATGAGCAGTTCTTC. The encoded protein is CASSPPGTSYNEQFF. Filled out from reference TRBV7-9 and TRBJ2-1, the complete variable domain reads DTGVSQNPRHKITKRGQNVTFRCDPISEHNRLYWYRQTLGQGPEFLTYFQNEAQLEKSRLLSDRFSAERPKGSFSTLEIQRTEQGDSAMYLCASSPPGTSYNEQFFGPGTRLTVL.

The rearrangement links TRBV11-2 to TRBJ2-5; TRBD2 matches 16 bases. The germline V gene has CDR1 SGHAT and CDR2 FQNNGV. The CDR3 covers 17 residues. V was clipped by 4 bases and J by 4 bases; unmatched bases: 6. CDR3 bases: TGTGCCAGCAGCTCCTCCGGGACTAGCGGGAGGGGAGAGACCCAGTACTTC. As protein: CASSSSGTSGRGETQYF.

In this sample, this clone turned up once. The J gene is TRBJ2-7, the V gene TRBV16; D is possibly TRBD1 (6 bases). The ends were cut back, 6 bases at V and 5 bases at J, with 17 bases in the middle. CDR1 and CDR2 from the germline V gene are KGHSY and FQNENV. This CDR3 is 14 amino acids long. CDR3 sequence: CASRRTRGSDEQYF. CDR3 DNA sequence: TGTGCCAGCAGACGGACAAGGGGGTCCGACGAGCAGTACTTC.

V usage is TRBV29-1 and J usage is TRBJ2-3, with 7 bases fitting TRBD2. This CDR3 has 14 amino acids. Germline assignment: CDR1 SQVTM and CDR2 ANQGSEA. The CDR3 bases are TGCAGTATTGCCAGCGGGACTAGCACAGATACGCAGTATTTT. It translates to CSIASGTSTDTQYF.

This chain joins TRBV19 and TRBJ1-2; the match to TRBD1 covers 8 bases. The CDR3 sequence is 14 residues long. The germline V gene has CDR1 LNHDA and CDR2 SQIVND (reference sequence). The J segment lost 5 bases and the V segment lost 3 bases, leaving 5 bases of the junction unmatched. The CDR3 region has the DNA TGTGCCAGTAGTATCCAGGGGGCTGTTTATGGCTACACCTTC. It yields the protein CASSIQGAVYGYTF. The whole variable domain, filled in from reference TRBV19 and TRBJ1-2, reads DGGITQSPKYLFRKEGQNVTLSCEQNLNHDAMYWYRQDPGQGLRLIYYSQIVNDFQKGDIAEGYSVSREKKESFPLTVTSAQKNPTAFYLCASSIQGAVYGYTFGSGTRLTVV.

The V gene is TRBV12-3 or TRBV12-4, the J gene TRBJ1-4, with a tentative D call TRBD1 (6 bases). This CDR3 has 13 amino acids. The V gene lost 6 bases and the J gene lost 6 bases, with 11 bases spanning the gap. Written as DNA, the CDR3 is TGTGCCAGCAGAAGGACAGAGGATGAAAAACTGTTTTTT. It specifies CASRRTEDEKLFF.

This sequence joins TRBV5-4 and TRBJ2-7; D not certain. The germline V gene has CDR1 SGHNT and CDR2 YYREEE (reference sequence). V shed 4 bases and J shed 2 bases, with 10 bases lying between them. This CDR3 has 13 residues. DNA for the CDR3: TGTGCCAGCAGCCCCGGGTCCACCTACGAGCAGTACTTC. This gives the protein CASSPGSTYEQYF.

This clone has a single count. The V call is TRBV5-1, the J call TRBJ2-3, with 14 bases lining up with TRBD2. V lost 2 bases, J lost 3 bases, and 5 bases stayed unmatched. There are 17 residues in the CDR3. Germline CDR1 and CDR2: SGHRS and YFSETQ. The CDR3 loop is CASSLGGLAGVTDTQYF. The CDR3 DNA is TGCGCCAGCAGCTTAGGGGGACTAGCGGGAGTAACAGATACGCAGTATTTT.